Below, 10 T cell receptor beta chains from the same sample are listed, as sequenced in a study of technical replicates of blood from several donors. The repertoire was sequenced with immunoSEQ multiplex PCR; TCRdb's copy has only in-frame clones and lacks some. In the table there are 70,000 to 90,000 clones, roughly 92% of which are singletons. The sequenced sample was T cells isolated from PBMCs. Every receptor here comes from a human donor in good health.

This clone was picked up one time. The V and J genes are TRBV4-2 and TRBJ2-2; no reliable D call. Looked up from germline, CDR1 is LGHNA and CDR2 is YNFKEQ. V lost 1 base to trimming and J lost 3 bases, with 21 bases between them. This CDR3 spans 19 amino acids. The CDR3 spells CASSQVHLLYESDTGELFF. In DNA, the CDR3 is TGTGCCAGCAGCCAAGTTCATCTCCTGTACGAATCGGACACCGGGGAGCTGTTTTTT.

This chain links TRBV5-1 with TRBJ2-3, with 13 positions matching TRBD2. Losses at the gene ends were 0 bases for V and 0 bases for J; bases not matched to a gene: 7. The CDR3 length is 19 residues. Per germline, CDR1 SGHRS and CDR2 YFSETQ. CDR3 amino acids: CASSLGRLAGGLSTDTQYF. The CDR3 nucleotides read TGCGCCAGCAGCTTGGGAAGACTAGCGGGGGGCCTGAGCACAGATACGCAGTATTTT. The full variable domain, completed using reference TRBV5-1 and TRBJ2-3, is KAGVTQTPRYLIKTRGQQVTLSCSPISGHRSVSWYQQTPGQGLQFLFEYFSETQRNKGNFPGRFSGRQFSNSRSEMNVSTLELGDSALYLCASSLGRLAGGLSTDTQYFGPGTRLTVL.

The CDR3 DNA sequence: TGCAGCAGCCGGGGTACGAACACCGGGGAGCTGTTTTTT. This gives the protein CSSRGTNTGELFF. The chain is built from TRBV29-1 and TRBJ2-2; D might be TRBD2 (5 bases). The CDR3 consists of 13 residues. Germline CDR1 and CDR2: SQVTM and ANQGSEA. V lost 8 bases and J 0 bases, leaving 10 bases between the germline ends.

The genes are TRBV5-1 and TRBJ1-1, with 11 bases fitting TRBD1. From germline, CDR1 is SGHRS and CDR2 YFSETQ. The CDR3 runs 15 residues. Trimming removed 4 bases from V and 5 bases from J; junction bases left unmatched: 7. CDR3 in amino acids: CASSRGQGGNTEAFF. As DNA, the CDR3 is TGCGCCAGCAGCCGGGGACAGGGGGGGAATACTGAAGCTTTCTTT.

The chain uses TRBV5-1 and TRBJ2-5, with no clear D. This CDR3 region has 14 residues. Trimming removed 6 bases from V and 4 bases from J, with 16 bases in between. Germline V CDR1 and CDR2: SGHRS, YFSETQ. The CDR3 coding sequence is TGCGCCAGCAAAAATCCAGGCGAGACAGAGACCCAGTACTTC. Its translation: CASKNPGETETQYF.

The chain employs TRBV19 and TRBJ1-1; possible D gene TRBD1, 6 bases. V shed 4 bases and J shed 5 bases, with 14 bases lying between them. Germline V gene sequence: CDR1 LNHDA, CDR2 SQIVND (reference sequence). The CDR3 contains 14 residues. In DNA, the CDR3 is TGTGCCAGTAGTACCTCAAGAGGGGGTACTGAAGCTTTCTTT. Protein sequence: CASSTSRGGTEAFF.

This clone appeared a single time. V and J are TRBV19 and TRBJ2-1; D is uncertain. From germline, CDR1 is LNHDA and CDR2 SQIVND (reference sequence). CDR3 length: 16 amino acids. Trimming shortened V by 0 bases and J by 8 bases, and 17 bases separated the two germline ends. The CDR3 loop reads CASSIDRPGLADEQFF. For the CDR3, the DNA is TGTGCCAGTAGTATAGACAGACCGGGTCTTGCGGATGAGCAGTTCTTC.

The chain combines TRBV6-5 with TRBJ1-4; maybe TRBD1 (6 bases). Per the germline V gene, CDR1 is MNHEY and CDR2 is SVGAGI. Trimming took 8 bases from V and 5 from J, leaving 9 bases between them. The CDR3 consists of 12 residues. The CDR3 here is CASADRNEKLFF. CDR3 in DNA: TGTGCCAGCGCCGACAGGAATGAAAAACTGTTTTTT.

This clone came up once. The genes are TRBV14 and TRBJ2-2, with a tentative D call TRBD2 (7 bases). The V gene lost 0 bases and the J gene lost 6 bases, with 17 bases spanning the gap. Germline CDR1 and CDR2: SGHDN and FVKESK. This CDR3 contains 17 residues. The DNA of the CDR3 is TGTGCCAGCAGCCAAGATCAATGGGGGGGCCGGGCCGGGGAGCTGTTTTTT. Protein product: CASSQDQWGGRAGELFF. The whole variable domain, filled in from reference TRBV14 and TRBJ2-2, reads EAGVTQFPSHSVIEKGQTVTLRCDPISGHDNLYWYRRVMGKEIKFLLHFVKESKQDESGMPNNRFLAERTGGTYSTLKVQPAELEDSGVYFCASSQDQWGGRAGELFFGEGSRLTVL.

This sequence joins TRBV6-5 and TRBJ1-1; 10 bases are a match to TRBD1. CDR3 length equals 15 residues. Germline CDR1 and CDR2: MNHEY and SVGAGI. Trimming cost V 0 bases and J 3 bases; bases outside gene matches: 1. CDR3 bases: TGTGCCAGCAGTTACTCAGGACAGGGGGACACTGAAGCTTTCTTT. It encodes CASSYSGQGDTEAFF.